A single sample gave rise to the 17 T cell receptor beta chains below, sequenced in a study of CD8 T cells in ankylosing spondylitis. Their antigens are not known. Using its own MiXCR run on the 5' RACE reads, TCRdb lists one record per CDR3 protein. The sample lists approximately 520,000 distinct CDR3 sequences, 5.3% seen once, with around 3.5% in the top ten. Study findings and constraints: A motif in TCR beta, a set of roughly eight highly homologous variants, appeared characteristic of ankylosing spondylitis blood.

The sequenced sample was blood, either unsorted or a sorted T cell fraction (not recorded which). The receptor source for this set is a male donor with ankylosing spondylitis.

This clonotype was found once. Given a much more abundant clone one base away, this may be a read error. This CDR3 reads CSVWVASRRDLYEQYF. The CDR3 DNA sequence: TGCAGCGTTTGGGTGGCCTCTAGGAGGGATCTATACGAGCAGTACTTC. V gene TRBV29-1 combines with J gene TRBJ2-7, with a tentative D call TRBD2 (6 bases). Trimming removed 5 bases at V and 4 bases at J, with 24 bases between. The CDR3 length is 16 residues. Germline V lookup: CDR1 SQVTM, CDR2 ANQGSEA.

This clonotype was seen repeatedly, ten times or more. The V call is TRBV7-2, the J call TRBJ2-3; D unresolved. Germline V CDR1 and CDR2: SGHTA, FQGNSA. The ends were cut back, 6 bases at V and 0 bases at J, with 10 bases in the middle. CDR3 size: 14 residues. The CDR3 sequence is CASRQVSSTDTQYF. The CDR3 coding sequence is TGTGCCAGCAGGCAGGTCTCTAGCACAGATACGCAGTATTTT.

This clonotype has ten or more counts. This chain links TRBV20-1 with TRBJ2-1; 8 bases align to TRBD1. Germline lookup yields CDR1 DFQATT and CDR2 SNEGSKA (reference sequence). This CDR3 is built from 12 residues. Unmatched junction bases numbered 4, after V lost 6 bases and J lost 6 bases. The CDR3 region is CSARTGRNEQFF. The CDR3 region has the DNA TGCAGTGCCCGGACAGGGCGCAATGAGCAGTTCTTC.

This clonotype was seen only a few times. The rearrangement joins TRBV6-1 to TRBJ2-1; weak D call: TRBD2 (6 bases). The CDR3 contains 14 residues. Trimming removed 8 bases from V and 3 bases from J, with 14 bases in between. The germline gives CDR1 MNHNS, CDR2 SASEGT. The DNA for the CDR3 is TGTGCCAGCCTGTGGAGGGCGGACTACAATGAGCAGTTCTTC. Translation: CASLWRADYNEQFF.

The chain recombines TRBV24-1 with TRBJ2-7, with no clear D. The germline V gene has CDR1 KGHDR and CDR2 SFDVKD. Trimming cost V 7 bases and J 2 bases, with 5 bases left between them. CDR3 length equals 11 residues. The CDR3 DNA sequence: TGTGCCACCAGGTTAACCTACGAGCAGTACTTC. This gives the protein CATRLTYEQYF.

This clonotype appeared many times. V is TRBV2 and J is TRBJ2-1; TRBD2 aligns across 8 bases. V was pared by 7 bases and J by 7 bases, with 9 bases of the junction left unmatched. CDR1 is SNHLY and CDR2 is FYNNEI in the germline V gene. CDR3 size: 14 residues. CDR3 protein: CASKGAGGRNEQFF. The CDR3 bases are TGTGCCAGCAAGGGTGCGGGAGGACGGAATGAGCAGTTCTTC.

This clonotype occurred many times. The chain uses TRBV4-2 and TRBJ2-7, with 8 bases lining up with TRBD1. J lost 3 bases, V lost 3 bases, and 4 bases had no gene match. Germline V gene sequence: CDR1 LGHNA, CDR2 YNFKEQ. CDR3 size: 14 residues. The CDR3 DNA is TGTGCCAGCAGCCACGACAGGGGAGACTACGAGCAGTACTTC. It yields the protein CASSHDRGDYEQYF.

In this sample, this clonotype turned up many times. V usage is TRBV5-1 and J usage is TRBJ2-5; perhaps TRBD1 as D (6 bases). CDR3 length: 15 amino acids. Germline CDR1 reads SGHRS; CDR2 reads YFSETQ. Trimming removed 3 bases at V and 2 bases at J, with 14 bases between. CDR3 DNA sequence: TGCGCCAGCAGCTCTTGGGGGCCTACTCAAGAGACCCAGTACTTC. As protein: CASSSWGPTQETQYF.

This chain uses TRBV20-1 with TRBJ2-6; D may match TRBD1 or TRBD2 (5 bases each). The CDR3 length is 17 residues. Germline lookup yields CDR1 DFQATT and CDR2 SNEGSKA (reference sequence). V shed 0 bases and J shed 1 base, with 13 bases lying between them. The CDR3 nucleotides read TGCAGTGCTAGAGATCTGAGGGGCCCATCTGGGGCCAACGTCCTGACTTTC. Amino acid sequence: CSARDLRGPSGANVLTF.

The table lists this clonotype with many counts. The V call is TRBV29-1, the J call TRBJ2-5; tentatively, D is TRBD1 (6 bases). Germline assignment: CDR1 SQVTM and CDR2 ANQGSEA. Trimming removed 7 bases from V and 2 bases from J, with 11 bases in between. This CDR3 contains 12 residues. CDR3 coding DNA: TGCAGCGGTGGACAGAATCAAGAGACCCAGTACTTC. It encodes CSGGQNQETQYF.

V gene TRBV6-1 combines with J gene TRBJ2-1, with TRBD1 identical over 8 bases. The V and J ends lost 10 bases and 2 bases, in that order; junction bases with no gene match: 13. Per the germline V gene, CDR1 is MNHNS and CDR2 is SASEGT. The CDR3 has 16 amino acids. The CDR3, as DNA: TGTGCCACTCGGGACAGGTCGTTCCGCCCCTACAATGAGCAGTTCTTC. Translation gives CATRDRSFRPYNEQFF.

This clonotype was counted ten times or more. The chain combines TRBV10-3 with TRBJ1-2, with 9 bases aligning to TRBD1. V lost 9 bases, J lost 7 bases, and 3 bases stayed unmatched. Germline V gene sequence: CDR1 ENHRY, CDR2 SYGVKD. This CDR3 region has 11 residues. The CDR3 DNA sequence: TGTGCCATGGGACAGGGACGTGGCTACACCTTC. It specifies CAMGQGRGYTF.

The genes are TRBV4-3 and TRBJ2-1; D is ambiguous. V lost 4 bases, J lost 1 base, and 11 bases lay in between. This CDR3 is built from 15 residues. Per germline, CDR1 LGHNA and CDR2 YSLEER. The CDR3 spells CASSPNGLSYNEQFF. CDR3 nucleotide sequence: TGCGCCAGCAGCCCCAATGGGCTTTCCTACAATGAGCAGTTCTTC.

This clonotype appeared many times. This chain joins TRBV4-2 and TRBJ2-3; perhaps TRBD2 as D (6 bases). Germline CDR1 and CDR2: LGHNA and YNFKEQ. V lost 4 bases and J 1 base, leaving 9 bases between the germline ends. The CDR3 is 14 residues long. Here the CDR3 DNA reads TGTGCCAGCAGCCTCCCGGGGGGCACAGATACGCAGTATTTT. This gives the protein CASSLPGGTDTQYF.

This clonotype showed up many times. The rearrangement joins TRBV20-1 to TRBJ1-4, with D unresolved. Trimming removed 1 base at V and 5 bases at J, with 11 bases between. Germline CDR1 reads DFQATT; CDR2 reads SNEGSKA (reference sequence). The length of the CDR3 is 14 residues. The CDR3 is CSARVWSGNEKLFF. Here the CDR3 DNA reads TGCAGTGCTAGAGTCTGGAGCGGGAATGAAAAACTGTTTTTT.

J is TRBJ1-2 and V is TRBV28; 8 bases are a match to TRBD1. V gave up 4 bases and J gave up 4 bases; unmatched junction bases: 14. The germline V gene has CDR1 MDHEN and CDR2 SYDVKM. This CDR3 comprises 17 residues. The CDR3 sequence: CASSSPPRQGTSYGYTF. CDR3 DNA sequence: TGTGCCAGCAGTTCACCCCCCAGACAGGGGACGAGCTATGGCTACACCTTC.

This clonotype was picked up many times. The CDR3 here is CSVKGLSPNTEAFF. CDR3 bases: TGCAGCGTGAAAGGTTTGAGCCCGAACACTGAAGCTTTCTTT. The chain uses TRBV29-1 and TRBJ1-1, with D hard to call. V gave up 6 bases and J gave up 1 base, with 15 bases separating them. This CDR3 is built from 14 residues. Germline-derived CDR1 and CDR2 are SQVTM and ANQGSEA.